This T cell receptor (beta chain) originates from a study of blood T cell repertoires in COVID-19. Germline V gene sequence: CDR1 MNHEY, CDR2 SMNVEV (reference sequence). This CDR3 contains 15 residues. The V gene lost 6 bases and the J gene lost 3 bases, with 18 bases spanning the gap. The table lists this clone with a few counts. Libraries were prepared by immunoSEQ multiplex PCR; TCRdb keeps only in-frame clonotypes and omits some of them. Altogether tens of thousands of clones are present, about 88% being singletons, with the ten largest covering over 4.5%. This clonotype was sampled from a human donor in a cohort sampled during active COVID-19. The sample comprised peripheral blood. The gene calls are TRBV27 and TRBJ2-7; TRBD2 might be the D (5 bases). The CDR3 region has the DNA TGTGCCAGCAGCTCCACTACAGCGGAGCTCTACGAGCAGTACTTC. Translated: CASSSTTAELYEQYF.